The source of this T cell receptor beta chain is a study of T cells in localized non-small cell lung cancer. General study points: Heterogeneity is still possible, as just one tumor region was sequenced. Median 57 top-100 tumor clones were shared with paired adjacent lung.

Germline loops: CDR1 MNHGY, CDR2 SAAAGT. CDR3 length: 14 amino acids. Trimming cost V 6 bases and J 4 bases; bases outside gene matches: 8. Sequenced by immunoSEQ multiplex PCR; TCRdb stores in-frame clones only, minus some. This repertoire shows 2,000 to 2,500 clones, 30% to 40% found once; its top ten account for 15% to 20%. This clone has more than one count but fewer than ten. The target antigen is unknown. This clonotype was sampled from an older female donor with stage II lung adenocarcinoma. Material: lung tumor tissue, obtained before any cancer treatment. The chain recombines TRBV6-8 with TRBJ1-2; 7 bases are a match to TRBD1. The CDR3 DNA sequence: TGTGCCAGCAGACCCCTAGACAGGGCCTATGGCTACACCTTC. Translating gives CASRPLDRAYGYTF.